This record concerns one T cell receptor (beta chain) sequence. Its specificity is not known. The data stem from a study of CD4 T cells in relation to SARS-CoV-2 and coronaviruses. Across the whole study: ViraFEST: roughly ten-day antigen culture of PBMCs, then TCR beta CDR3 sequencing.

TCRdb keeps only in-frame clones here, not all; method: immunoSEQ multiplex PCR. In the table there are about 36,000 clones, 77% of which are singletons. Germline CDR1 and CDR2: MGHRA and YSYEKL. With 1 base clipped from V and 0 bases from J, the junction kept 3 bases outside the gene matches. This CDR3 is built from 15 residues. Study-level findings and limits: Crossreactive clones expanded significantly less to SARS-CoV-2 than monoreactive clones.

The chain has TRBV4-1 and TRBJ2-7; 7 bases match TRBD2. Input material: memory CD4+ T cells from PBMCs, cultured in vitro. The receptor's source is an adult with COVID-19. CDR3 in DNA: TGCGCCAGCAGCCAAGGCGCGGGAGACTCCTACGAGCAGTACTTC. Protein product: CASSQGAGDSYEQYF.